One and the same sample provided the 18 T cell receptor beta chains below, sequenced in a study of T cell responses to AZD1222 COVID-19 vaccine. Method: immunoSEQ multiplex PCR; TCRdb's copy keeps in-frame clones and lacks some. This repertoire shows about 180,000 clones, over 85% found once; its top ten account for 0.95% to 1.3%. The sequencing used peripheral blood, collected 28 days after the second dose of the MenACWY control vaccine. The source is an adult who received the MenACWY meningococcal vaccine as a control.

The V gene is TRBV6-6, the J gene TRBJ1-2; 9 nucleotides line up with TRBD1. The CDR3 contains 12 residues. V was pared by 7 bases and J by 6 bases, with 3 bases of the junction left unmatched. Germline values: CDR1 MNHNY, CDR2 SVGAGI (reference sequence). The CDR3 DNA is TGTGCCAGCAAGGGGACAGGGAATGGCTACACCTTC. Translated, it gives CASKGTGNGYTF.

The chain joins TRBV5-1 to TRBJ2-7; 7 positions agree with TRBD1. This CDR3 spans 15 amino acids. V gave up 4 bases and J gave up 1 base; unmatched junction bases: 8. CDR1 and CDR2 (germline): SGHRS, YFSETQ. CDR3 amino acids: CASSEQGPWSYEQYF. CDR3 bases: TGCGCCAGCAGCGAACAGGGGCCATGGTCCTACGAGCAGTACTTC.

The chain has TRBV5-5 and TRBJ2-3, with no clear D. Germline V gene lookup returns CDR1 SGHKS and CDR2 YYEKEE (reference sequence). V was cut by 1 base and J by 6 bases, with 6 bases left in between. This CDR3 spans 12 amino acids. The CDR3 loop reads CASSLSTDTQYF. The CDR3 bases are TGTGCCAGCAGCTTGTCCACTGATACGCAGTATTTT.

The CDR3 loop is CASSEAGGAYQPQHF. CDR3 coding DNA: TGTGCCAGCAGTGAAGCGGGGGGGGCCTATCAGCCCCAGCATTTT. The chain links TRBV6-1 to TRBJ1-5; the D gene is possibly TRBD1 (6 bases). This CDR3 region has 15 residues. Germline V gives CDR1 MNHNS, CDR2 SASEGT. Trimming took 0 bases from V and 5 from J, leaving 11 bases between them.

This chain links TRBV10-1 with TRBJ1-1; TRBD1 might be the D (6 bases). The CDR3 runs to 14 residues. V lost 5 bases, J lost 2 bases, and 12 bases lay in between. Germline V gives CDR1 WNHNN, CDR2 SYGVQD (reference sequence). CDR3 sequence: CASSKGGLNTEAFF. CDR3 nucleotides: TGCGCCAGCAGTAAAGGGGGTCTTAACACTGAAGCTTTCTTT.

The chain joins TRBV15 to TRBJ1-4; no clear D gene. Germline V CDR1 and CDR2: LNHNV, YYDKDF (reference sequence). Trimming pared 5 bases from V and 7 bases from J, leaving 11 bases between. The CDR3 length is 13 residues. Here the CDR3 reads CATSGYVVEKLFF. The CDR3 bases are TGTGCCACCAGCGGATACGTAGTTGAAAAACTGTTTTTT.

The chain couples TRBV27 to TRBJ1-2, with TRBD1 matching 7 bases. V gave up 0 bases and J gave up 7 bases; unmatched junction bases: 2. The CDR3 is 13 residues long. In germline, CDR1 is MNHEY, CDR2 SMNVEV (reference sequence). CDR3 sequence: CASSLSAGGGYTF. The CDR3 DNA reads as TGTGCCAGCAGTTTATCGGCAGGGGGTGGCTACACCTTC.

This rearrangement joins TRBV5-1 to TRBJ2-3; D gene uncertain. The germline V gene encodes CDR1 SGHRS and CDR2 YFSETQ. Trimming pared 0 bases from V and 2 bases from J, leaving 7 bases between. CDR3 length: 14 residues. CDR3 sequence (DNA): TGCGCCAGCAGCTTGGAATTCGTCACAGATACGCAGTATTTT. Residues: CASSLEFVTDTQYF.

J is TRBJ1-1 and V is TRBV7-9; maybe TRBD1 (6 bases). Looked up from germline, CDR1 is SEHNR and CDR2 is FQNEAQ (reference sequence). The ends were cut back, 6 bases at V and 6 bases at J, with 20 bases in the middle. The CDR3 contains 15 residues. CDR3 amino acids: CASSTRGGLISEAFF. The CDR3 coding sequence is TGTGCCAGCAGTACCCGGGGGGGGCTTATTTCTGAAGCTTTCTTT.

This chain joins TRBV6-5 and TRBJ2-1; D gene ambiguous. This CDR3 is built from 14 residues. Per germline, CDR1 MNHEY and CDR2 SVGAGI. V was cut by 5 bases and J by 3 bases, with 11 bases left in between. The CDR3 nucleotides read TGTGCCAGCAGTCAAAACAGAGGCTACAATGAGCAGTTCTTC. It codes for CASSQNRGYNEQFF.

CDR3 nucleotides: TGTGCCAGCAGCCTCGGCGGTTCGGACAGGGGAAGAGCTTTCTTT. Protein product: CASSLGGSDRGRAFF. The rearrangement uses TRBV7-2 and TRBJ1-1; 9 bases match TRBD1. Trimming cost V 5 bases and J 10 bases; bases outside gene matches: 14. This CDR3 contains 15 residues. Germline loops: CDR1 SGHTA, CDR2 FQGNSA.

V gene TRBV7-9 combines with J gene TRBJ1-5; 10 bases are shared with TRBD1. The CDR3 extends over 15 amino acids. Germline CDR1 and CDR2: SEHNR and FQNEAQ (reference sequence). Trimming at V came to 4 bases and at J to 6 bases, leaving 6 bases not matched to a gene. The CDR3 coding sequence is TGTGCCAGCAGCTATGGACAGGGGGGAGGTCAGCCCCAGCATTTT. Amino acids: CASSYGQGGGQPQHF.

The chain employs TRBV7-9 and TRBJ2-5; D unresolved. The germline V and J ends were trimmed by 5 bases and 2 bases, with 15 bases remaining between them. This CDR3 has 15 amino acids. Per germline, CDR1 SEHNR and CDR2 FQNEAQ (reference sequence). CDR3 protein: CASSPRGRVQETQYF. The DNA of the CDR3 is TGTGCCAGCAGCCCCCGAGGTCGGGTTCAAGAGACCCAGTACTTC.

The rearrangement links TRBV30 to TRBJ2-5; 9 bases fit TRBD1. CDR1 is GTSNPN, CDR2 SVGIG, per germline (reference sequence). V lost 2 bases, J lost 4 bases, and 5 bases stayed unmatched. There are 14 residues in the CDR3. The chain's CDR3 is CAWSPGQGRETQYF. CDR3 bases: TGTGCCTGGAGTCCTGGACAGGGGAGAGAGACCCAGTACTTC. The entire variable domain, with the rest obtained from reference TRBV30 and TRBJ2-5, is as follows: SQTIHQWPATLVQPVGSPLSLECTVEGTSNPNLYWYRQAAGRGLQLLFYSVGIGQISSEVPQNLSASRPQDRQFILSSKKLLLSDSGFYLCAWSPGQGRETQYFGPGTRLLVL.

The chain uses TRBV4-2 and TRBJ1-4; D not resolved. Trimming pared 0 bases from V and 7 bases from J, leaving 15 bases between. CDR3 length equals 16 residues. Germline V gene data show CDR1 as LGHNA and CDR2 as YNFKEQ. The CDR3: CASSQDLARRGEKLFF. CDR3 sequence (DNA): TGTGCCAGCAGCCAAGATTTAGCCCGACGTGGTGAAAAACTGTTTTTT.

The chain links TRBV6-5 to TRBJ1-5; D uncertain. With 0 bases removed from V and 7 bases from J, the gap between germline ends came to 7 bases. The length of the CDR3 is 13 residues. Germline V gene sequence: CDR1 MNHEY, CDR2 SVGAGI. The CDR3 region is CASSYSATQPQHF. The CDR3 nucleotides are TGTGCCAGCAGTTACTCCGCAACGCAGCCCCAGCATTTT.

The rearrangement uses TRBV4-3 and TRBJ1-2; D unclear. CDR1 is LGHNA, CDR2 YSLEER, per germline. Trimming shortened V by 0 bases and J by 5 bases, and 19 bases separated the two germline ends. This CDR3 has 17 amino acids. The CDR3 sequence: CASSQDRAGPLLYGYTF. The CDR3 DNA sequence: TGCGCCAGCAGCCAAGATAGGGCGGGTCCTCTCCTTTATGGCTACACCTTC.

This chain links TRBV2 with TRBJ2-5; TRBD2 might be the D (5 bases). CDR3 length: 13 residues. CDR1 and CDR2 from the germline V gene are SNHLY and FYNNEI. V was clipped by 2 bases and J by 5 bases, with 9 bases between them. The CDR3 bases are TGTGCCAGCAGTGAAATGACTACGGAGACCCAGTACTTC. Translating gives CASSEMTTETQYF.